The text below deals with one T cell receptor (beta chain). How the authors handled the data: By means of reference gene primer amplification, nucleated cell counts were estimated. Clones were sequenced by immunoSEQ multiplex PCR, and TCRdb holds only the in-frame ones, with some missing. The D gene and trimming were derived from the DNA, and the V and J assignments and clone size from that table. Of roughly 180,000 clones detected, roughly three quarters appear once; the ten largest clones hold around 8.1%. This sample was taken from a study of blood T cell repertoires in COVID-19. For the study at large: The United States, Italy and Spain supplied acute and convalescent COVID-19 samples. Sample material is recorded as cDNA or gDNA derived from T cells, B-cell-depleted T cells, or PBMCs.

V shed 5 bases, J shed 4 bases, and the junction held 8 bases outside the gene matches. Germline CDR1 and CDR2: SGHVS and FNYEAQ. The CDR3 has 16 amino acids. J is TRBJ2-5 and V is TRBV7-6; 12 nucleotides agree with TRBD2. The material sequenced was peripheral blood. This clonotype was sampled from a woman between 50 and 59 years old with active or convalescent COVID-19. The CDR3 region is CASSTALAGGPETQYF. The CDR3 DNA follows: TGTGCCAGCAGCACCGCGCTAGCGGGGGGGCCAGAGACCCAGTACTTC.